This T cell receptor beta chain was captured in a study of T cell repertoires in cytomegalovirus infection. Study summary: Use of recently identified HLA-C-restricted and well-studied HLA-B-restricted CMV epitopes was part of the study. Indicated by public TCR beta signatures were CMV infection and matching HLA type.

TCRdb re-analysed the reads in MiXCR, keeping a single row per CDR3 protein. The sample lists 550,000 to 850,000 distinct CDR3 sequences; about 30% were seen once. The CDR3 has 13 residues. V was clipped by 3 bases and J by 5 bases; unmatched bases: 1. CDR1 is SGDLS and CDR2 is YYNGEE in the germline V gene. General study results and limits: HLA-C-restricted CMV clonotypes gave the most frequent clonotype in two of eight donors.

Details on this clonotype: What it binds is not known.

This TCR came from a human donor in good health (CMV status not recorded). Some clones in this sample may be carry-over from other donors' samples. The sample in question was cultured PBMCs, obtained from culture after CMV antigen stimulation. The rearrangement links TRBV9 to TRBJ2-3; TRBD2 aligns across 9 bases. CDR3 sequence reads: CASSASGEDTQYF. The CDR3, as DNA: TGTGCCAGCAGCGCTAGCGGGGAAGATACGCAGTATTTT.